This T cell receptor (beta chain) came from a study of cytomegalovirus exposure and HLA in healthy donors. The assay was immunoSEQ multiplex PCR, and TCRdb's table has in-frame clones only and misses some. The repertoire holds about 140,000 clones, with 70% to 85% as singletons. Germline V lookup: CDR1 SEHNR, CDR2 FQNEAQ (reference sequence). Unmatched junction bases numbered 9, after V lost 9 bases and J lost 8 bases. The CDR3 spans 14 residues. Material for sequencing was PBMCs. The receptor's source is a young man in good health and CMV-seropositive. The chain uses TRBV7-9 and TRBJ2-1; 11 positions agree with TRBD2. Here the CDR3 reads CASKLAGEVYEQFF. Here the CDR3 DNA reads TGTGCCAGTAAACTAGCGGGAGAAGTTTATGAGCAGTTCTTC. Together with reference TRBV7-9 and TRBJ2-1, the CDR3 gives the full variable domain: DTGVSQNPRHKITKRGQNVTFRCDPISEHNRLYWYRQTLGQGPEFLTYFQNEAQLEKSRLLSDRFSAERPKGSFSTLEIQRTEQGDSAMYLCASKLAGEVYEQFFGPGTRLTVL.